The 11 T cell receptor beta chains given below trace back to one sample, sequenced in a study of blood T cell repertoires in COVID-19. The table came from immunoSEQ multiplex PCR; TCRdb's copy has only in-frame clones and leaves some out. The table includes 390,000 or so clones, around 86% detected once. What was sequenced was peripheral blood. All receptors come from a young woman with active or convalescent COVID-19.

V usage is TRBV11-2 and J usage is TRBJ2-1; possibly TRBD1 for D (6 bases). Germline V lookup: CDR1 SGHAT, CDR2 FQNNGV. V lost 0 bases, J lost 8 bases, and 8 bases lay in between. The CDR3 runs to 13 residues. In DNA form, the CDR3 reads TGTGCCAGCAGCTTAGAGGGGGCCTATGAGCAGTTCTTC. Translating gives CASSLEGAYEQFF.

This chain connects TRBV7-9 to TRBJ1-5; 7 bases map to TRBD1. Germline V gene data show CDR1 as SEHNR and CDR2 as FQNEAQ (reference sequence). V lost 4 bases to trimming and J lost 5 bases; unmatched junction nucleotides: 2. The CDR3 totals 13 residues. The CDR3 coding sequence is TGTGCCAGCAGCTCCCAGGGGGATCAGCCCCAGCATTTT. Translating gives CASSSQGDQPQHF.

The CDR3 spells CASSTGSHTGELFF. The CDR3 DNA sequence: TGTGCCAGTTCGACAGGGAGTCACACCGGGGAGCTGTTTTTT. V gene TRBV6-4 combines with J gene TRBJ2-2; 7 positions match TRBD1. Germline V lookup: CDR1 MRHNA, CDR2 SNTAGT. The CDR3 has 14 residues. V dropped 9 bases and J dropped 3; count of bases not matched to a gene: 7.

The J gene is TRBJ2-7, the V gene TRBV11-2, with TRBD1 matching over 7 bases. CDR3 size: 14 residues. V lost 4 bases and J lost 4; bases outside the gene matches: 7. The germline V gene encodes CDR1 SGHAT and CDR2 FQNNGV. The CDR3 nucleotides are TGTGCCAGCAGCTACCCCGGGACAGCTTACGAGCAGTACTTC. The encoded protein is CASSYPGTAYEQYF.

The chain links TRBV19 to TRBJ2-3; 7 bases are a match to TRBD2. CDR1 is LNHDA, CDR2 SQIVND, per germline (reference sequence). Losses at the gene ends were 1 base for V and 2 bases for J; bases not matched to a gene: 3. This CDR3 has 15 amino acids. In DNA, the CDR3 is TGTGCCAGTAGTATAGGGCTAGCGGACACAGATACGCAGTATTTT. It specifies CASSIGLADTDTQYF.

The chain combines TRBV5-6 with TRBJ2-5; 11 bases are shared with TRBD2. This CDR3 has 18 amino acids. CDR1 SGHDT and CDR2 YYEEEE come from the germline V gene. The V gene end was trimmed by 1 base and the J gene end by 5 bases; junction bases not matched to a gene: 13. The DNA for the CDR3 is TGTGCCAGCAGCTTGTATACGACTAGCGGGGACAAAGGGGAGACCCAGTACTTC. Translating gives CASSLYTTSGDKGETQYF.

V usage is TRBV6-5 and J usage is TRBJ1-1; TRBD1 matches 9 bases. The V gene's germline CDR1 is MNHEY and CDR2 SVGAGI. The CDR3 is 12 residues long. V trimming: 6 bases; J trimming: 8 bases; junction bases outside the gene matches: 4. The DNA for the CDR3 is TGTGCCAGCAGCTTGGGGACAGGGGAAGCTTTCTTT. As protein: CASSLGTGEAFF.

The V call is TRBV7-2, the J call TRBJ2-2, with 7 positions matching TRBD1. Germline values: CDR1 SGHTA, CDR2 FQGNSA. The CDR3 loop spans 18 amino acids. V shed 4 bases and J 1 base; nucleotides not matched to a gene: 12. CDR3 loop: CASSSDPVRTGNTGELFF. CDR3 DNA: TGTGCCAGCAGCTCAGATCCGGTGCGGACAGGGAACACCGGGGAGCTGTTTTTT.

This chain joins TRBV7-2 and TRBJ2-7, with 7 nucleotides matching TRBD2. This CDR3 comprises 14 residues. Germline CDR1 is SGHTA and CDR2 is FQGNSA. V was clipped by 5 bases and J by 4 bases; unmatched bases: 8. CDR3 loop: CASSQPGLRYEQYF. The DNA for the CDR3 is TGTGCCAGCAGCCAACCGGGACTAAGGTACGAGCAGTACTTC.

Here the CDR3 reads CASSPVGGDTEAFF. DNA for the CDR3: TGTGCCAGCAGCCCCGTGGGAGGGGACACTGAAGCTTTCTTT. The chain has TRBV6-5 and TRBJ1-1; a possible D gene is TRBD1 (5 bases). The CDR3 spans 14 residues. The germline gives CDR1 MNHEY, CDR2 SVGAGI. The ends were cut back, 6 bases at V and 3 bases at J, with 14 bases in the middle.

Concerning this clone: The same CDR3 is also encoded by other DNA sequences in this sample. CDR3 coding DNA: TGTGCCAGCAGCGGACAGTTGAACACTGAAGCTTTCTTT. Translated, it gives CASSGQLNTEAFF. The chain is built from TRBV27 and TRBJ1-1; perhaps TRBD1 as D (6 bases). This CDR3 is built from 13 residues. Germline values: CDR1 MNHEY, CDR2 SMNVEV (reference sequence). Trimming took off 6 bases at V and 0 bases at J, with 8 bases between the two ends.